Listed below are T cell receptor beta chains from one sample, sequenced in a study of Graves' ophthalmopathy and Graves' hyperthyroidism. TCRdb redid the calling of the multiplex PCR reads with MiXCR, one entry per CDR3 protein. The table includes approximately 1.2 million distinct CDR3 sequences, about 40% detected once. Source material: peripheral blood or thyroid tissue (not recorded which). The receptors originated from an adult man with Graves' hyperthyroidism. CDR3s include the opening cysteine and the closing phenylalanine or tryptophan.

v_gene	j_gene	CDR3aa
TRBV5-1	TRBJ1-1	CASQKWEGVLGTEAFF
TRBV7-9	TRBJ2-7	CASSLAVDDRTF
TRBV27	TRBJ1-2	CASSTTGLGGYTF
TRBV7-9	TRBJ1-2	CASSLSGTDGGYTF
TRBV28	TRBJ1-6	CASSPSRGLGSMDSPLHF
TRBV6-2/TRBV6-3	TRBJ2-5	CANSYSRETQYF
TRBV7-2	TRBJ2-6	CASSPGLPGANVLTF
TRBV19	TRBJ2-7	CASSIGLAATYEQYF
TRBV28	TRBJ1-2	CASRERTGINYGYTF
TRBV15	TRBJ2-7	CATSRDPGLYEQYF
TRBV28	TRBJ1-4	CASSLGSAGEEKLFF
TRBV5-1	TRBJ2-3	CASSLSQGPDTQYF
TRBV5-1	TRBJ2-7	CASSLRDRGHEQYF
TRBV4-1	TRBJ1-5	CASSLYSDQPQHF
TRBV4-1	TRBJ1-2	CASSQTPGGANYGYTF
TRBV7-9	TRBJ2-7	CASSSPGGQYEQYF
TRBV29-1	TRBJ2-7	CSIPGQGAEQYF
TRBV6-6	TRBJ2-5	CASSYSTRGTTQYF
TRBV9	TRBJ2-7	CASSETSGDEQYF
TRBV27	TRBJ1-5	CASSYRAGGNQPQHF
TRBV5-6	TRBJ1-1	CASSQPGRINTEAFF
TRBV7-2	TRBJ1-2	CASSGRTGGDYGYTF
TRBV7-9	TRBJ2-7	CASSFMPGQGYEQYF
TRBV6-6	TRBJ2-7	CASIPHGGNGYEQYF
TRBV20-1	TRBJ2-3	CGYSGSRGDTQYF
TRBV9	TRBJ1-1	CASSPPGTGSEAFF
TRBV7-2	TRBJ1-2	CASSPSDTPSYGYTF
TRBV29-1	TRBJ1-3	CSVAGDRSSGNTIYF
TRBV7-2	TRBJ1-4	CASSPGDREEEKLFF
TRBV24-1	TRBJ1-1	CATRDGQGNTEAFF
TRBV27	TRBJ2-7	CASSFDLGGAYEQYF
TRBV10-3	TRBJ2-2	CAIKGDTNTGELFF
TRBV3-1	TRBJ1-1	CASSQEQGWTEAFF
TRBV7-8	TRBJ1-2	CASSQLTGTGVYGYTF
TRBV4-3	TRBJ2-7	CASSQDMSGQTYEQYF
TRBV4-1	TRBJ2-7	CASSHSWDRDYEQYF
TRBV4-3	TRBJ2-5	CASSQGRLAGQETQYF
TRBV5-1	TRBJ2-5	CASRKVQGTETQYF
TRBV5-6	TRBJ2-7	CASSRGTGFLQYF
TRBV7-8	TRBJ2-7	CASSLGQGLDEQYF
TRBV7-2	TRBJ2-5	CASSYTYQMGGTQYF
TRBV20-1	TRBJ1-1	CSARVSPGTEAFF
TRBV29-1	TRBJ1-5	CSVEGGTGTNQPQHF
TRBV7-2	TRBJ2-5	CASSPALGGETQYF
TRBV10-3	TRBJ2-5	CACSPYRTEETQYF
TRBV2	TRBJ1-1	CASMKWGSTEAFF
TRBV7-9	TRBJ2-7	CASSSATEQYF
TRBV11-2	TRBJ2-2	CASSLARRRGNTGELFF
TRBV10-3	TRBJ2-7	CAISPDRGFHEQYF
TRBV25-1	TRBJ1-1	CASSLPQGGRTEAFF
TRBV19	TRBJ2-7	CASSRASGGDSSYEQYF